These 27 T cell receptor beta chains came from one sample sequenced in a study of blood T cell repertoires in COVID-19. The assay was immunoSEQ multiplex PCR, and TCRdb's table has in-frame clones only and misses some. The sample lists hundreds of thousands of clones, 85% to 90% occurring once. The sample comprised peripheral blood. The source is a woman in her thirties with COVID-19, enrolled during active disease.

The chain links TRBV6-5 to TRBJ2-7; 9 bases are shared with TRBD1. This CDR3 region has 14 residues. Germline values: CDR1 MNHEY, CDR2 SVGAGI. The J segment lost 6 bases and the V segment lost 3 bases, leaving 6 bases of the junction unmatched. CDR3 nucleotides: TGTGCCAGCAGTTATTTGGGACAGGGTCTCGAGCAGTACTTC. It encodes CASSYLGQGLEQYF.

The rearrangement links TRBV6-5 to TRBJ2-3, with D possibly TRBD2 on 6 matching bases. This CDR3 has 15 amino acids. V lost 0 bases to trimming and J lost 6 bases, with 13 bases between them. The V gene's germline CDR1 is MNHEY and CDR2 SVGAGI. CDR3 in amino acids: CASSYSGTRVDTQYF. As DNA, the CDR3 is TGTGCCAGCAGTTACTCAGGGACTCGAGTGGATACGCAGTATTTT.

The chain employs TRBV10-3 and TRBJ1-5, with a tentative D call TRBD1 (6 bases). This CDR3 has 13 amino acids. Germline V gives CDR1 ENHRY, CDR2 SYGVKD. The V and J ends lost 4 bases and 7 bases respectively, with 11 bases between them. The CDR3 here is CAISGQVEQPQHF. Here the CDR3 DNA reads TGTGCCATCAGTGGACAGGTGGAGCAGCCCCAGCATTTT.

This chain links TRBV15 with TRBJ1-6; D is possibly TRBD1 (5 bases). This CDR3 has 14 residues. V lost 4 bases, J lost 10 bases, and 14 bases lay in between. CDR1 and CDR2 (germline): LNHNV, YYDKDF (reference sequence). The CDR3 sequence is CATSKTVDLSPLHF. The CDR3 coding sequence is TGTGCCACCAGCAAGACAGTAGATCTCTCACCCCTCCACTTT.

As concerns this clone: One junction end does not reproduce the germline sequence, and a read error may be involved. The chain is built from TRBV6-5 and TRBJ1-3, with 7 bases matching TRBD1. From germline, CDR1 is MNHEY and CDR2 SVGAGI. The CDR3 covers 15 residues. CDR3 sequence: CASSDSRGSGNTIYF. The DNA of the CDR3 is TGTGCCAGCAGTGACTCCAGGGGGTCTGGAAACACCATATATTTT.

The V gene is TRBV7-9, the J gene TRBJ1-6, with 8 bases lining up with TRBD1. CDR1 SEHNR and CDR2 FQNEAQ come from the germline V gene (reference sequence). The CDR3 has 15 amino acids. V lost 4 bases, J lost 7 bases, and 6 bases stayed unmatched. The CDR3 sequence: CASSSTTGGNSPLHF. Written as DNA, the CDR3 is TGTGCCAGCAGCTCGACTACAGGGGGAAATTCACCCCTCCACTTT.

J is TRBJ2-7 and V is TRBV4-2; 9 bases match TRBD2. The V gene's germline CDR1 is LGHNA and CDR2 YNFKEQ. V shed 5 bases and J 2 bases; nucleotides not matched to a gene: 7. This CDR3 has 15 amino acids. CDR3 DNA: TGTGCCAGCAGCTATTTAGCGGGAGAGACCTACGAGCAGTACTTC. Translating it yields CASSYLAGETYEQYF.

CDR3 sequence (DNA): TGCGCCAGCAGTGACGGGACTAGCGTTGAGCAGTTCTTC. Its translation is CASSDGTSVEQFF. The chain carries TRBV10-2 and TRBJ2-1; TRBD2 aligns across 10 bases. V lost 3 bases, J lost 9 bases, and 2 bases stayed unmatched. From germline, CDR1 is WSHSY and CDR2 SAAADI. This CDR3 spans 13 amino acids.

The chain employs TRBV5-4 and TRBJ2-6; D is unclear. Deletions cut 4 bases from V and 0 bases from J, with 8 bases between. Germline CDR1 reads SGHNT; CDR2 reads YYREEE (reference sequence). The CDR3 loop spans 15 amino acids. CDR3 sequence reads: CASSQVYSGANVLTF. Here the CDR3 DNA reads TGTGCCAGCAGCCAAGTCTACTCTGGGGCCAACGTCCTGACTTTC.

The V gene is TRBV6-5, the J gene TRBJ1-1; D remains unclear. The V gene lost 7 bases and the J gene lost 7 bases, with 10 bases spanning the gap. This CDR3 spans 11 amino acids. The germline gives CDR1 MNHEY, CDR2 SVGAGI. The CDR3 reads CASMVRYEAFF. CDR3 in DNA: TGTGCCAGCATGGTGAGGTATGAAGCTTTCTTT.

The chain links TRBV4-1 to TRBJ1-5, with D possibly matching TRBD1 (5 bases). The CDR3 sequence is 13 residues long. Germline CDR1 MGHRA, CDR2 YSYEKL. Trimming left V 4 bases short and J 8 bases short, with 12 bases between. CDR3 coding DNA: TGCGCCAGCAGCCGCACAGGTTTGGAGCCCCAGCATTTT. This codes for CASSRTGLEPQHF.

The V gene is TRBV18, the J gene TRBJ1-2; no reliable D call. The germline V and J ends were trimmed by 3 bases and 1 base, with 15 bases remaining between them. The CDR3 has 16 amino acids. Germline loops: CDR1 KGHSH, CDR2 LQKENI. The CDR3 coding sequence is TGTGCCAGCTCACCGGTGTTCGGCGGCAATAACTATGGCTACACCTTC. Translating gives CASSPVFGGNNYGYTF.

This clone was picked up one time. The V call is TRBV18, the J call TRBJ2-7; a possible D gene is TRBD2 (6 bases). V was shortened by 5 bases and J by 3 bases, with 8 bases between the two germline ends. The CDR3 extends over 12 amino acids. CDR1 KGHSH and CDR2 LQKENI come from the germline V gene. In DNA, the CDR3 is TGTGCCAGCTCAGAGGGACTCTACGAGCAGTACTTC. This encodes CASSEGLYEQYF.

This clone was seen a handful of times. The gene calls are TRBV10-3 and TRBJ1-4; 10 bases fit TRBD1. V dropped 10 bases and J dropped 7; count of bases not matched to a gene: 15. In germline, CDR1 is ENHRY, CDR2 SYGVKD. This CDR3 is built from 16 residues. CDR3 residues: CATGQGLINAGEKLFF. For the CDR3, the DNA is TGTGCCACGGGACAGGGGCTTATTAACGCGGGTGAAAAACTGTTTTTT.

This clone is a singleton in its sample. V gene TRBV12-5 combines with J gene TRBJ1-3; D remains ambiguous. Per the germline V gene, CDR1 is LGHNT and CDR2 is FRNRAP. The CDR3 is 12 residues long. V dropped 7 bases and J dropped 7 bases, with 11 bases sitting between them. The CDR3 bases are TGTGCTAGTGCCCTTAGCGGGAACACCATATATTTT. Its protein is CASALSGNTIYF.

The chain recombines TRBV5-4 with TRBJ1-2; 8 positions agree with TRBD1. This CDR3 has 15 residues. Trimming cost V 0 bases and J 4 bases; bases outside gene matches: 5. The germline V gene encodes CDR1 SGHNT and CDR2 YYREEE (reference sequence). Here the CDR3 reads CASSLGQGASYGYTF. CDR3 nucleotides: TGTGCCAGCAGCTTGGGGCAGGGGGCGAGCTATGGCTACACCTTC.

V and J are TRBV15 and TRBJ1-3; 7 nucleotides agree with TRBD1. The CDR3 loop spans 16 amino acids. The germline V gene has CDR1 LNHNV and CDR2 YYDKDF (reference sequence). With V trimmed by 5 bases and J by 0 bases, 7 bases remained unmatched. The CDR3 sequence: CATSWGQPISGNTIYF. The CDR3 DNA follows: TGTGCCACCAGCTGGGGACAGCCGATCTCTGGAAACACCATATATTTT.

V usage is TRBV14 and J usage is TRBJ2-5; 8 bases align to TRBD1. J was trimmed by 5 bases and V by 6 bases; bases with no gene match: 5. The germline V gene has CDR1 SGHDN and CDR2 FVKESK. The CDR3 has 13 amino acids. The CDR3 spells CASRWTGTETQYF. Written as DNA, the CDR3 is TGTGCCAGCAGATGGACAGGGACGGAGACCCAGTACTTC.

The chain employs TRBV20-1 and TRBJ2-2; D gene unclear. CDR1 is DFQATT, CDR2 SNEGSKA, per germline (reference sequence). Trimming left V 3 bases short and J 6 bases short, with 26 bases between. This CDR3 is built from 18 residues. This CDR3 is CSASSARPEYLRAGELFF. CDR3 in DNA: TGCAGTGCTAGTTCCGCCAGGCCAGAGTATCTTCGTGCCGGGGAGCTGTTTTTT.

J is TRBJ2-7 and V is TRBV9; possibly TRBD2 for D (5 bases). The CDR3 has 16 amino acids. The V end lost 0 bases, the J end lost 3 bases, and 16 bases lay between the germline ends. Germline V gene lookup returns CDR1 SGDLS and CDR2 YYNGEE. CDR3 loop: CASSVDIGDSNYEQYF. The CDR3, as DNA: TGTGCCAGCAGCGTAGACATCGGGGATTCCAACTACGAGCAGTACTTC. The full variable domain, completed using reference TRBV9 and TRBJ2-7, is DSGVTQTPKHLITATGQRVTLRCSPRSGDLSVYWYQQSLDQGLQFLIQYYNGEERAKGNILERFSAQQFPDLHSELNLSSLELGDSALYFCASSVDIGDSNYEQYFGPGTRLTVT.

The rearrangement joins TRBV5-1 to TRBJ1-1; TRBD1 might be the D (6 bases). V lost 0 bases, J lost 1 base, and 10 bases lay in between. The germline V gene has CDR1 SGHRS and CDR2 YFSETQ. The CDR3 covers 15 residues. As DNA, the CDR3 is TGCGCCAGCAGCTTGGATCCACAGGGGAACACTGAAGCTTTCTTT. Its translation: CASSLDPQGNTEAFF. Using reference TRBV5-1 and TRBJ1-1 for the parts outside the CDR3, the full variable domain is KAGVTQTPRYLIKTRGQQVTLSCSPISGHRSVSWYQQTPGQGLQFLFEYFSETQRNKGNFPGRFSGRQFSNSRSEMNVSTLELGDSALYLCASSLDPQGNTEAFFGQGTRLTVV.

V gene TRBV29-1 combines with J gene TRBJ1-6; D might be TRBD1 (6 bases). Germline assignment: CDR1 SQVTM and CDR2 ANQGSEA. CDR3 length: 13 residues. V lost 4 bases, J lost 8 bases, and 12 bases lay in between. The CDR3 bases are TGCAGCGTTGCCACAGGGCGGTATTCACCCCTCCACTTT. It specifies CSVATGRYSPLHF.

A single count supports this clone. The chain has TRBV3-1 (or the pseudogene TRBV3-2) and TRBJ2-5; the match to TRBD2 covers 7 bases. The CDR3 extends over 14 amino acids. J lost 5 bases, V lost 4 bases, and 7 bases had no gene match. Germline V CDR1 and CDR2: LGHDT, YNNKEL (reference sequence). The CDR3 sequence is CASSRSGGWETQYF. For the CDR3, the DNA is TGTGCCAGCAGCCGATCGGGGGGTTGGGAGACCCAGTACTTC.

The genes are TRBV2 and TRBJ1-5; D might be TRBD1 (5 bases). CDR1 SNHLY and CDR2 FYNNEI come from the germline V gene. Deletions cut 6 bases from V and 4 bases from J, with 13 bases between. The CDR3 extends over 14 amino acids. CDR3 bases: TGTGCCAGCAGCCTTGGGGCAGGGAATCAGCCCCAGCATTTT. Protein product: CASSLGAGNQPQHF.

A single count supports this clone. The chain uses TRBV29-1 and TRBJ1-2; TRBD1 is a possible D gene (5 bases). CDR3 size: 13 residues. Between the trimmed V and J ends, which lost 5 bases and 1 base, there was a span of 11 bases. The germline V gene has CDR1 SQVTM and CDR2 ANQGSEA. The CDR3 region has the DNA TGCAGCGTTCATAACAGGATTAACTATGGCTACACCTTC. Translating it yields CSVHNRINYGYTF. Drawing the rest from reference TRBV29-1 and TRBJ1-2, the complete variable domain is SAVISQKPSRDICQRGTSLTIQCQVDSQVTMMFWYRQQPGQSLTLIATANQGSEATYESGFVIDKFPISRPNLTFSTLTVSNMSPEDSSIYLCSVHNRINYGYTFGSGTRLTVV.

The chain links TRBV6-5 to TRBJ2-7; D ambiguous. This CDR3 contains 13 residues. Germline V gene data show CDR1 as MNHEY and CDR2 as SVGAGI. Trimming left V 7 bases short and J 3 bases short, with 13 bases between. In DNA form, the CDR3 reads TGTGCCAGCACCGCGGCCATCAACTACGAGCAGTACTTC. It specifies CASTAAINYEQYF.

This sequence joins TRBV13 and TRBJ2-2; no clear D. V gave up 4 bases and J gave up 3 bases, with 6 bases separating them. Germline CDR1 reads PRHDT; CDR2 reads FYEKMQ (reference sequence). The CDR3 spans 13 residues. The CDR3 DNA follows: TGTGCCAGCAGCTCGGTGGACACCGGGGAGCTGTTTTTT. Its translation is CASSSVDTGELFF.